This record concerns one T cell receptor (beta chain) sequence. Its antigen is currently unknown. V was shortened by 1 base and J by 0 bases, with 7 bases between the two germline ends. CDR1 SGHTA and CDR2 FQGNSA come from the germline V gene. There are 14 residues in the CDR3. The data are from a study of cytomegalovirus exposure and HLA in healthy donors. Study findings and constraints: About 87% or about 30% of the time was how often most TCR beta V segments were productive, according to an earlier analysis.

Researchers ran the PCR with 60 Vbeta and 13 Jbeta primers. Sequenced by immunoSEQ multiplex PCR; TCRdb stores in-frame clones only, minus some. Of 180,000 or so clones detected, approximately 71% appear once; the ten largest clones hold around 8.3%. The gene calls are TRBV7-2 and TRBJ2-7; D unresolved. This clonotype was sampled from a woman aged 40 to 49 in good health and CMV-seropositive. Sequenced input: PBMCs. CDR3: CASSLEWSSYEQYF. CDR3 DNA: TGTGCCAGCAGCTTAGAGTGGAGCTCCTACGAGCAGTACTTC.